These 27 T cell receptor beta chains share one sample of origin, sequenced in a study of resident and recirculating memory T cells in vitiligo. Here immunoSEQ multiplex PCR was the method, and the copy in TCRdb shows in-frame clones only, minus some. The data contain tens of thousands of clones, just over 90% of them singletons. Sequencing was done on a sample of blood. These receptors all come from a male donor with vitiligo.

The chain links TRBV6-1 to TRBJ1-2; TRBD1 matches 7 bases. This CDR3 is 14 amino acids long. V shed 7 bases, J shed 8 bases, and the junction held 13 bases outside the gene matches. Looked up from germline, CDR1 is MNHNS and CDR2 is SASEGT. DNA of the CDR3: TGTGCCAGCATCGGGGGCAGGGGGGAAAGGGGCTACACCTTC. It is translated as CASIGGRGERGYTF.

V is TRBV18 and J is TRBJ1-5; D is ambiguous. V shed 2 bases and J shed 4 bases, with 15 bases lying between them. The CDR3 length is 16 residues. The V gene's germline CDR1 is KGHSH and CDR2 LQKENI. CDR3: CASSPGRVVGNQPQHF. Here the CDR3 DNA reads TGTGCCAGCTCACCAGGGAGGGTGGTTGGGAATCAGCCCCAGCATTTT.

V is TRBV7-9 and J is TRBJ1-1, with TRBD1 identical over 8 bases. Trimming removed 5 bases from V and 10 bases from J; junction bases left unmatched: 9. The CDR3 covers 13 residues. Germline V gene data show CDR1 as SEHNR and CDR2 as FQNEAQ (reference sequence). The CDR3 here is CASSRDRPRRAFF. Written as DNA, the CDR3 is TGTGCCAGCAGCAGGGACAGGCCCAGGAGAGCTTTCTTT.

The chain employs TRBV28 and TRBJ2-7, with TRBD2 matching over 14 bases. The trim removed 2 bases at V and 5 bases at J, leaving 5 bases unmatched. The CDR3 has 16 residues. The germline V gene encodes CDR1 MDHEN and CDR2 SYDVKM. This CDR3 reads CASSLLPGLAGDEQYF. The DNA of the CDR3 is TGTGCCAGCAGTTTACTCCCGGGACTAGCGGGAGACGAGCAGTACTTC.

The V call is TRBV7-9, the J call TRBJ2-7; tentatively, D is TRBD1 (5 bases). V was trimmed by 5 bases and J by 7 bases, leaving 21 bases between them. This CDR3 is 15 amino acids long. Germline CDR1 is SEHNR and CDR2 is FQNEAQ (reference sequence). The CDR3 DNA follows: TGTGCCAGCAGCCCCCAGGGCGGCCCAGCTCCGGAGCAGTACTTC. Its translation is CASSPQGGPAPEQYF.

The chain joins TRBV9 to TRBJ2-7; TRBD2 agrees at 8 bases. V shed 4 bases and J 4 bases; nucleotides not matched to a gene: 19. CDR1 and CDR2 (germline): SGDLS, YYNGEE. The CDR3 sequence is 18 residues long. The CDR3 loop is CASSPRRGGLAGHYEQYF. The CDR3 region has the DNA TGTGCCAGCAGCCCGAGAAGAGGAGGCCTAGCGGGTCATTACGAGCAGTACTTC.

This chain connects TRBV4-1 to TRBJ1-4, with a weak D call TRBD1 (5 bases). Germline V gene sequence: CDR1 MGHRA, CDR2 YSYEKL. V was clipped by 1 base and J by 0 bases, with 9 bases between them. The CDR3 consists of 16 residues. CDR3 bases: TGCGCCAGCAGCCAAGGGAGGGGTGCAACTAATGAAAAACTGTTTTTT. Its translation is CASSQGRGATNEKLFF.

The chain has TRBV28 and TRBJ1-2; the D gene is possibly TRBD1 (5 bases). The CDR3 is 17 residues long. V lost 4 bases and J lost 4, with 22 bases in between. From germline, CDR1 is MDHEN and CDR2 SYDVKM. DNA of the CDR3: TGTGCCAGCAGTTCCCCCGGCAGCTCGGGACTCCTCTATGGCTACACCTTC. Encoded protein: CASSSPGSSGLLYGYTF.

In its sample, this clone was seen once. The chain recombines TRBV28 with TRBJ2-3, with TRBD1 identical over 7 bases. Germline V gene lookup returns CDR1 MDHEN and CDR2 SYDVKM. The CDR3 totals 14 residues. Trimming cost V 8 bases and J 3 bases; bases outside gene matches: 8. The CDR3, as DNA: TGTGCCAGCTGGGGACAGAGGCCGACAGATACGCAGTATTTT. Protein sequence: CASWGQRPTDTQYF.

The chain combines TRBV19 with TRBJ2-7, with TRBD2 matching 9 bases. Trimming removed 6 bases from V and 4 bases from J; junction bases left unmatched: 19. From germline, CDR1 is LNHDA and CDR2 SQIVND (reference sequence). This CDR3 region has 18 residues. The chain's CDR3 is CASRTPGEELAGRYEQYF. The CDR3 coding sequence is TGTGCCAGTAGGACGCCGGGAGAAGAACTAGCGGGCCGATACGAGCAGTACTTC. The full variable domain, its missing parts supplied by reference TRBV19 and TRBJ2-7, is DGGITQSPKYLFRKEGQNVTLSCEQNLNHDAMYWYRQDPGQGLRLIYYSQIVNDFQKGDIAEGYSVSREKKESFPLTVTSAQKNPTAFYLCASRTPGEELAGRYEQYFGPGTRLTVT.

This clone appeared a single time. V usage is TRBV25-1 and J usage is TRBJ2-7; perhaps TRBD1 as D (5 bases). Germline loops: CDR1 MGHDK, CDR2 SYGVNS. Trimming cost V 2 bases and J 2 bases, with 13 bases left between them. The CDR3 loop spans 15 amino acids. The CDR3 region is CASSETETRAYEQYF. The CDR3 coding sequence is TGTGCCAGCAGTGAAACGGAAACCAGGGCCTACGAGCAGTACTTC.

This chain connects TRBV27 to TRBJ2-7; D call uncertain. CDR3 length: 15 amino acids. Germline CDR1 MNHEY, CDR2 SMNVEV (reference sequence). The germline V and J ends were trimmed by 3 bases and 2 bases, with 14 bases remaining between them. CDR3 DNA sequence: TGTGCCAGCAGTTTGAGCAGGTCGGCCACCTACGAGCAGTACTTC. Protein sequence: CASSLSRSATYEQYF.

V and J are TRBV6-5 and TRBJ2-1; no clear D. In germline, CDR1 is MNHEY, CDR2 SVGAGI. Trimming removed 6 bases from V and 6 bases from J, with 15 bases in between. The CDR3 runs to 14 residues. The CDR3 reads CASSQIAQINEQFF. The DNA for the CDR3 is TGTGCCAGCAGCCAGATAGCCCAAATCAATGAGCAGTTCTTC.

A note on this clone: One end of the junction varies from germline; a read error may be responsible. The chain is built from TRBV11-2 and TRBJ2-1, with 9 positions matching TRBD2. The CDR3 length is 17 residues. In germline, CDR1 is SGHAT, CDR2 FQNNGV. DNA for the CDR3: TGTGCCAGCAGCTTACGTCGCGGGAGGGTCCTGTACAGTGAGCAGTTCTTC. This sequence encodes CASSLRRGRVLYSEQFF.

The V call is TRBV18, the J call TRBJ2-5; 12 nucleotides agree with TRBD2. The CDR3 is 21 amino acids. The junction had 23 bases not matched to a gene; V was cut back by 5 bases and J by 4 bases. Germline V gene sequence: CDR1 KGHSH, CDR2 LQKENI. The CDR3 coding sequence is TGTGCCAGCTCAAAAACCCGGCAGAAACTAGCGGGAGGTTCCGTGGGAGAGACCCAGTACTTC. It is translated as CASSKTRQKLAGGSVGETQYF.

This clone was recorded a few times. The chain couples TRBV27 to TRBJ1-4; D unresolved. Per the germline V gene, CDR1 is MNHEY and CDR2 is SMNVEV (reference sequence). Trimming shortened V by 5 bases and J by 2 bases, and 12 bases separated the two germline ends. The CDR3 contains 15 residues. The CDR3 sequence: CASSNRWATNEKLFF. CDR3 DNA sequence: TGTGCCAGCAGTAACCGCTGGGCTACTAATGAAAAACTGTTTTTT. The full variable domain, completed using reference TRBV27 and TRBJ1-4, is EAQVTQNPRYLITVTGKKLTVTCSQNMNHEYMSWYRQDPGLGLRQIYYSMNVEVTDKGDVPEGYKVSRKEKRNFPLILESPSPNQTSLYFCASSNRWATNEKLFFGSGTQLSVL.

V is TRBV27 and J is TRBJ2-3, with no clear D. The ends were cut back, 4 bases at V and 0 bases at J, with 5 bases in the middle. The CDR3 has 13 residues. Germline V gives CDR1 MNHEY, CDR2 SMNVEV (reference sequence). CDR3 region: CASSSTSTDTQYF. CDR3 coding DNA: TGTGCCAGCAGTTCAACTAGCACAGATACGCAGTATTTT.

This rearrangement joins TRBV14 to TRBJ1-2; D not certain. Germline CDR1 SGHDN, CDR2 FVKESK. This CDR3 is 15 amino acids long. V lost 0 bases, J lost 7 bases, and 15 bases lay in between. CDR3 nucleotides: TGTGCCAGCAGCCAAGATAGGAGAGTCGGCTGTGGCTACACCTTC. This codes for CASSQDRRVGCGYTF.

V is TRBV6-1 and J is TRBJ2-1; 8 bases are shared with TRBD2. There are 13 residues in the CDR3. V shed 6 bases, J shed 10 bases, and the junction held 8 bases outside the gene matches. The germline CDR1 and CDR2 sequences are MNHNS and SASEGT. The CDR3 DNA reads TGTGCCAGCAGGGACGGGAGGGCACGCGAGCAGTTCTTC. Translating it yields CASRDGRAREQFF.

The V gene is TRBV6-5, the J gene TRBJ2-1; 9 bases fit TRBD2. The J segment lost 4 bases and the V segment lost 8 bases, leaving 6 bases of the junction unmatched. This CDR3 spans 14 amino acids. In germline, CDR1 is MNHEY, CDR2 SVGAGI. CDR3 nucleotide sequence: TGTGCCAGCGCGTGGCGGGAGGGTTACAATGAGCAGTTCTTC. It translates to CASAWREGYNEQFF.

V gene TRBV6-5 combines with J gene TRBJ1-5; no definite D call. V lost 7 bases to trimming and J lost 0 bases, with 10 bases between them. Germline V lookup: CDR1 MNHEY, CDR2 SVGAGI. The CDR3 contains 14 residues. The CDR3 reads CASKAGYSNQPQHF. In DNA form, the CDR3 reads TGTGCCAGCAAGGCCGGGTATAGCAATCAGCCCCAGCATTTT.

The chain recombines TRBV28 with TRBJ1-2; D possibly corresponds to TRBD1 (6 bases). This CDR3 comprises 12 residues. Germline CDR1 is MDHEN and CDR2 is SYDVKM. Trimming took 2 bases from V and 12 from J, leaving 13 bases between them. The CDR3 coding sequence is TGTGCCAGCAGTTTAAACAGGGAGGGAGACACCTTC. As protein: CASSLNREGDTF.

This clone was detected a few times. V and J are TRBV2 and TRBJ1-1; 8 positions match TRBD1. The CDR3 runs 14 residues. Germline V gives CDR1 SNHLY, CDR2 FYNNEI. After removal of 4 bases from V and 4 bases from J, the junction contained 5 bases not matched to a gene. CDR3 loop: CASSARGLRTEAFF. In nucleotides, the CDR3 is TGTGCCAGCAGTGCCAGGGGGCTGCGCACTGAAGCTTTCTTT.

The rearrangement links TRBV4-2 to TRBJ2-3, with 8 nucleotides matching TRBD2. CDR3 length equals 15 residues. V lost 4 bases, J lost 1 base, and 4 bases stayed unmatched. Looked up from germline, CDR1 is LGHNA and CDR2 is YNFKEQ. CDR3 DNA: TGTGCCAGCAGCCTATTACTAGCGGGCACAGATACGCAGTATTTT. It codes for CASSLLLAGTDTQYF.

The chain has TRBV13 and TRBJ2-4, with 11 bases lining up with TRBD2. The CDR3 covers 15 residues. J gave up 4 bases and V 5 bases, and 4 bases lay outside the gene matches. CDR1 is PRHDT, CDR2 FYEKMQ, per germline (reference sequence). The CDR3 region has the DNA TGTGCCAGCAGCCTGGGACTAGCGGAGAAAAACATTCAGTACTTC. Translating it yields CASSLGLAEKNIQYF.

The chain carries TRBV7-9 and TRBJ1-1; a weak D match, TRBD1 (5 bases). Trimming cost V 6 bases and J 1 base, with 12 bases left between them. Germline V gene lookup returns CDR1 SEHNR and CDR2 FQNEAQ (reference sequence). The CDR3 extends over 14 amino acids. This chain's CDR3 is CASRDMGGNTEAFF. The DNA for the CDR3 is TGTGCCAGCAGGGACATGGGGGGGAACACTGAAGCTTTCTTT.

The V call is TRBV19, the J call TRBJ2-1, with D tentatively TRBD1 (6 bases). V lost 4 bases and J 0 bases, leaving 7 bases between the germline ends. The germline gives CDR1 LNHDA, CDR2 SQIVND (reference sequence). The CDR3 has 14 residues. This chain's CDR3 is CASSRTASYNEQFF. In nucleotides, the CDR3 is TGTGCCAGTAGTAGGACAGCCTCCTACAATGAGCAGTTCTTC.